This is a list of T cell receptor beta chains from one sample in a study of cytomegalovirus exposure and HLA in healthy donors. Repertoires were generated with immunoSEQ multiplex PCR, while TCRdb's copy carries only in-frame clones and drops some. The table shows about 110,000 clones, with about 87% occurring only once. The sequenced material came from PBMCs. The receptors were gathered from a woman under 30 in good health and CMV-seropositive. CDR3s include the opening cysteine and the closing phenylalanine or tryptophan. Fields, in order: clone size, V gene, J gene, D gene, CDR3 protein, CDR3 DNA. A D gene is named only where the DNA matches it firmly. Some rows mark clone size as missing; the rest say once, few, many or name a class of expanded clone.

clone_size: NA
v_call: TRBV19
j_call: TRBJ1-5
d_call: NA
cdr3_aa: CASSFGEWAEGQPQHF
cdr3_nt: TGTGCCAGTAGTTTCGGGGAATGGGCAGAGGGTCAGCCCCAGCATTTT

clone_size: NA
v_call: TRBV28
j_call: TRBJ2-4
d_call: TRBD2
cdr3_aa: CASSNGGDKNIQYF
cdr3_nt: TGTGCCAGCAGTAACGGGGGGGACAAAAACATTCAGTACTTC

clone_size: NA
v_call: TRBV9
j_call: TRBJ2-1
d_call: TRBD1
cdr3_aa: CASSPTSGTGGYEQFF
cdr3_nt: TGTGCCAGCAGCCCAACGTCCGGGACAGGGGGTTACGAGCAGTTCTTC

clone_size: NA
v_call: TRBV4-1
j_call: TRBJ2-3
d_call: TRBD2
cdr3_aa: CASSLGAGFPDTQYF
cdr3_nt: TGCGCCAGCAGCCTTGGAGCGGGGTTCCCAGATACGCAGTATTTT

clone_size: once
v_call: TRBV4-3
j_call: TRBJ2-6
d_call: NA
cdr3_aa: CASSQDLSGANVLTF
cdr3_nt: TGCGCCAGCAGCCAAGATCTTTCTGGGGCCAACGTCCTGACTTTC

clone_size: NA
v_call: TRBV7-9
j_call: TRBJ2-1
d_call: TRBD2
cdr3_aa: CASSWGLAGGLYNEQFF
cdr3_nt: TGTGCCAGCAGCTGGGGACTAGCGGGGGGGCTTTACAATGAGCAGTTCTTC

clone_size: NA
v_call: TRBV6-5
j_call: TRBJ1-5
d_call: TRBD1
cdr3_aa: CASSSGTGAGWPQHF
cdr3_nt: TGTGCCAGCAGTTCCGGGACAGGGGCCGGGTGGCCCCAGCATTTT

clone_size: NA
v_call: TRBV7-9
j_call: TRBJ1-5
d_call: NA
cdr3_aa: CASSFSGNSNQPQHF
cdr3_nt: TGTGCCAGCAGCTTTTCAGGGAATAGCAATCAGCCCCAGCATTTT

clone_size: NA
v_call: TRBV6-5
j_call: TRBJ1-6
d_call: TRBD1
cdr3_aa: CASSRAPGQGSPLHF
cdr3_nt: TGTGCCAGCAGCCGAGCCCCGGGACAGGGGTCACCCCTCCACTTT

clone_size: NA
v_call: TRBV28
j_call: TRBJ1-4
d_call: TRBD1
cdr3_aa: CASSPQGARTNEKLFF
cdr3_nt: TGTGCCAGCAGTCCTCAGGGGGCGCGGACTAATGAAAAACTGTTTTTT

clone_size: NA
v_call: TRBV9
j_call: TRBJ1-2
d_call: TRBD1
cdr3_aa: CASSEGGQGGRRYTF
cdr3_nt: TGTGCCAGCAGCGAAGGGGGACAGGGGGGGCGGCGATACACCTTC

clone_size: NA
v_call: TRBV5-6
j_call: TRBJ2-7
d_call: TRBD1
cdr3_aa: CASSLDREWDEQYF
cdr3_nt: TGTGCCAGCAGCCTGGACAGGGAATGGGACGAGCAGTACTTC

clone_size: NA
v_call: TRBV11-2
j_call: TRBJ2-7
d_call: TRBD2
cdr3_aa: CASSIRTSGGRGYEQYF
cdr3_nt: TGTGCCAGCAGCATTAGAACTAGCGGGGGGAGGGGTTACGAGCAGTACTTC

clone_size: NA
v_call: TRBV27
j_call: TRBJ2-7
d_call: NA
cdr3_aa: CASSLSAGLSYEQYF
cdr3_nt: TGTGCCAGCAGTTTAAGTGCGGGTCTGAGTTACGAGCAGTACTTC

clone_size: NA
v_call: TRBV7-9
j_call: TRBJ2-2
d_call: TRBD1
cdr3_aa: CASSLGWDSANTGELFF
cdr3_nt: TGTGCCAGCAGCTTAGGGTGGGACAGCGCGAACACCGGGGAGCTGTTTTTT

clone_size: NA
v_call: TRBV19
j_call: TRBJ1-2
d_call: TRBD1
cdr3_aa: CASSPRQGASTNYGYTF
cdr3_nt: TGTGCCAGTAGTCCAAGACAGGGGGCCTCTACAAACTATGGCTACACCTTC

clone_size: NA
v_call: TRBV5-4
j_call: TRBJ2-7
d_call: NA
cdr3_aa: CASSQGGQYEQYF
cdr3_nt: TGTGCCAGCAGCCAAGGGGGTCAATACGAGCAGTACTTC

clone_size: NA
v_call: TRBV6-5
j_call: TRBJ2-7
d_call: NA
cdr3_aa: CASSNPGQSYEQYF
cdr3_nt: TGTGCCAGCAGTAATCCCGGACAATCCTACGAGCAGTACTTC